The 12 T cell receptor beta chains given below trace back to one sample, sequenced in a study of OX40 agonist ivuxolimab in advanced cancers. Library creation used the immunoSEQ multiplex PCR assay. TCRdb carries this immuneACCESS record with in-frame sequences only. Its versions omit some clonotypes, under half of them owing to an unresolved V gene in the studies checked, with the rest unexplained. Counted in this sample were about 70,000 clones; over 75% of them appeared once. Clones ranked in the top ten supply 5% to 6.5% of the sample. The sequences come from CD4+ or CD8+ T cells sorted from blood, collected in a trial of the OX40 agonist ivuxolimab. These receptor sequences come from an adult with an advanced solid tumor such as melanoma, head and neck, liver or kidney cancer.

This chain connects TRBV29-1 to TRBJ2-7; 8 bases are shared with TRBD1. The germline V gene has CDR1 SQVTM and CDR2 ANQGSEA. With 0 bases clipped from V and 4 bases from J, the junction kept 5 bases outside the gene matches. There are 14 residues in the CDR3. Written as DNA, the CDR3 is TGCAGCGTTGAAGACAGGGACAGGACATACGAGCAGTACTTC. It specifies CSVEDRDRTYEQYF.

The V gene is TRBV19, the J gene TRBJ1-2; D gene unclear. CDR3 length: 12 residues. Trimming removed 2 bases from V and 13 bases from J, with 14 bases in between. Germline V lookup: CDR1 LNHDA, CDR2 SQIVND (reference sequence). CDR3 DNA sequence: TGTGCCAGTAGTATAATTGATTACCCCGTCACCTTC. It specifies CASSIIDYPVTF.

This clone has a single count. This chain joins TRBV18 and TRBJ2-5; weak D call: TRBD2 (5 bases). CDR3 length: 14 amino acids. Germline V gives CDR1 KGHSH, CDR2 LQKENI. With 3 bases removed from V and 5 bases from J, the gap between germline ends came to 13 bases. The CDR3 bases are TGTGCCAGCTCACCCCGAGTAGCGATTGAGACCCAGTACTTC. Residues: CASSPRVAIETQYF.

The chain couples TRBV4-2 to TRBJ1-2, with D tentatively TRBD1 (5 bases). Trimming stripped 5 bases from V and 2 bases from J, with 12 bases between. The germline V gene encodes CDR1 LGHNA and CDR2 YNFKEQ. CDR3 length: 14 residues. CDR3 DNA sequence: TGTGCCAGCAGCGGGGGGGGGAAGAACTATGGCTACACCTTC. This sequence encodes CASSGGGKNYGYTF.

The CDR3 loop is CASSLLSYEQYF. CDR3 sequence (DNA): TGTGCCAGCAGTTTATTGAGCTACGAGCAGTACTTC. The chain combines TRBV28 with TRBJ2-7, with unresolved D. Germline V gene lookup returns CDR1 MDHEN and CDR2 SYDVKM. The CDR3 has 12 residues. The V gene lost 1 base and the J gene lost 3 bases, with 4 bases spanning the gap.

This chain uses TRBV13 with TRBJ2-3; D is perhaps TRBD2 (5 bases). The CDR3 contains 15 residues. Germline CDR1 PRHDT, CDR2 FYEKMQ (reference sequence). V gave up 5 bases and J gave up 3 bases, with 15 bases separating them. The CDR3 DNA is TGTGCCAGCAGCGTTTTTTGGGAGTCAACAGATACGCAGTATTTT. It is translated as CASSVFWESTDTQYF.

The V gene is TRBV19, the J gene TRBJ1-3; a possible D gene is TRBD1 (5 bases). CDR3 length equals 15 residues. Germline CDR1 reads LNHDA; CDR2 reads SQIVND (reference sequence). Trimming pared 5 bases from V and 0 bases from J, leaving 11 bases between. CDR3: CASSWQGDSGNTIYF. Written as DNA, the CDR3 is TGTGCCAGTAGTTGGCAGGGCGACTCTGGAAACACCATATATTTT.

The J gene is TRBJ1-1, the V gene TRBV7-9; D is perhaps TRBD1 (5 bases). In germline, CDR1 is SEHNR, CDR2 FQNEAQ (reference sequence). The CDR3 runs to 14 residues. V lost 4 bases and J lost 3, with 12 bases in between. The CDR3 nucleotides are TGTGCCAGCAGCTCTATGGGGGGAGACACTGAAGCTTTCTTT. It translates to CASSSMGGDTEAFF.

V is TRBV10-3 and J is TRBJ2-1, with TRBD2 identical over 14 bases. With V trimmed by 0 bases and J by 7 bases, 11 bases remained unmatched. This CDR3 comprises 19 residues. CDR1 is ENHRY, CDR2 SYGVKD, per germline. The CDR3 spells CAISESNPGLAGDRNEQFF. The CDR3 DNA reads TGTGCCATCAGTGAGTCGAATCCGGGACTAGCGGGAGATAGGAATGAGCAGTTCTTC.

V is TRBV4-2 and J is TRBJ2-3; no clear D. The ends were cut back, 1 base at V and 0 bases at J, with 8 bases in the middle. The CDR3 consists of 15 residues. In germline, CDR1 is LGHNA, CDR2 YNFKEQ. The CDR3 sequence: CASSQVAVSTDTQYF. CDR3 DNA sequence: TGTGCCAGCAGCCAAGTGGCTGTTAGCACAGATACGCAGTATTTT.

This chain connects TRBV9 to TRBJ2-5, with TRBD2 matching over 8 bases. CDR3 length: 16 residues. In germline, CDR1 is SGDLS, CDR2 YYNGEE. V dropped 2 bases and J dropped 5; count of bases not matched to a gene: 11. Here the CDR3 DNA reads TGTGCCAGCAGCGTTGTTGGACTAGCTTCAGGGGAGACCCAGTACTTC. It encodes CASSVVGLASGETQYF.

This rearrangement joins TRBV11-2 to TRBJ2-1, with unresolved D. Per the germline V gene, CDR1 is SGHAT and CDR2 is FQNNGV. This CDR3 is 14 amino acids long. Trimming took 2 bases from V and 4 from J, leaving 9 bases between them. The CDR3 loop is CASSLKGPYNEQFF. The CDR3 bases are TGTGCCAGCAGCTTAAAAGGGCCTTACAATGAGCAGTTCTTC.